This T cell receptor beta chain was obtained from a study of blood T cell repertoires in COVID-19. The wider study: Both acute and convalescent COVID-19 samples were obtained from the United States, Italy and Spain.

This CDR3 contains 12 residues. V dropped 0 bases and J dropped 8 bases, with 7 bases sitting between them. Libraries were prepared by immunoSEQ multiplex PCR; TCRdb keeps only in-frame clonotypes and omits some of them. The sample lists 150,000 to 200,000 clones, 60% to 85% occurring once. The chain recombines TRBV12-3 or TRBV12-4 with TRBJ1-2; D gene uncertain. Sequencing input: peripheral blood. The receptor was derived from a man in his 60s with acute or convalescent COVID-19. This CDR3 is CASSLAAGGYTF. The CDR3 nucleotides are TGTGCCAGCAGTTTAGCGGCAGGAGGCTACACCTTC.